This TCR beta chain came from a study of STAT5B mutations in CD4+ large granular lymphocyte leukemia. Study conclusions and caveats: 8/27 top patient clones versus 2/35 control clones were TRBV06-family. No patients shared main leukemic clonotypes, though roughly 27% appeared at low frequency elsewhere. Patient CD4-sorted repertoires stayed more clonal than healthy ones after leukemic-clone removal.

As regards this clone: Its antigen is still unknown.

Repertoires were generated with immunoSEQ multiplex PCR, while TCRdb's copy carries only in-frame clones and drops some. The sample holds around 30,000 clones, around 76% seen once. Trimming shortened V by 3 bases and J by 0 bases, and 11 bases separated the two germline ends. The CDR3 is 15 residues long. CDR1 LNHDA and CDR2 SQIVND come from the germline V gene (reference sequence). V and J are TRBV19 and TRBJ1-1; D is perhaps TRBD1 (5 bases). The sample was CD4+ T cells from blood buffy coats. This TCR derives from a human donor in good health. The CDR3 DNA reads as TGTGCCAGTAGTATGAGGGGCCCCATGAACACTGAAGCTTTCTTT. It specifies CASSMRGPMNTEAFF. Looking up the rest from reference TRBV19 and TRBJ1-1 gives the full variable domain: DGGITQSPKYLFRKEGQNVTLSCEQNLNHDAMYWYRQDPGQGLRLIYYSQIVNDFQKGDIAEGYSVSREKKESFPLTVTSAQKNPTAFYLCASSMRGPMNTEAFFGQGTRLTVV.